What follows are 5 T cell receptor beta chains derived from one specimen sequenced in a study of blood T cell repertoires in COVID-19. Some clones are missing from TCRdb's copy, which holds only in-frame ones; the method was immunoSEQ multiplex PCR. The sample gives around 250,000 clones, around 90% of which show up once; approximately 0.7% is in the top ten. What was sequenced was peripheral blood. These receptors came from a human donor in a cohort sampled during active COVID-19.

The chain uses TRBV7-2 and TRBJ2-7; possibly TRBD2 for D (5 bases). There are 10 residues in the CDR3. Germline values: CDR1 SGHTA, CDR2 FQGNSA. As DNA, the CDR3 is TGTGCTAGTGGGAGCTACGAGCAGTACTTC. This gives the protein CASGSYEQYF.

J is TRBJ1-2 and V is TRBV2, with TRBD1 as a possible D gene (5 bases). Germline CDR1 is SNHLY and CDR2 is FYNNEI. The CDR3 consists of 17 residues. Trimming shortened V by 0 bases and J by 4 bases, and 18 bases separated the two germline ends. The CDR3 loop reads CASSEALPGGVSYGYTF. The CDR3 DNA is TGTGCCAGCAGTGAAGCGCTTCCCGGGGGAGTGTCCTATGGCTACACCTTC.

The rearrangement joins TRBV10-3 to TRBJ2-1, with a possible D match to TRBD1 (6 bases). V was clipped by 1 base and J by 7 bases, with 14 bases between them. Germline V gene sequence: CDR1 ENHRY, CDR2 SYGVKD. This CDR3 spans 15 amino acids. The CDR3: CAISEYMGQGNEQFF. In nucleotides, the CDR3 is TGTGCCATCAGTGAGTATATGGGGCAGGGGAATGAGCAGTTCTTC.

The chain combines TRBV4-1 with TRBJ2-2; the match to TRBD2 covers 8 bases. This CDR3 spans 17 amino acids. J lost 5 bases, V lost 0 bases, and 8 bases had no gene match. CDR1 is MGHRA and CDR2 is YSYEKL in the germline V gene. DNA of the CDR3: TGCGCCAGCAGCCAAGATATCAGCGGGAGAACAACCGGGGAGCTGTTTTTT. It translates to CASSQDISGRTTGELFF.

CDR3 protein: CASSPPGLVGYEQYF. CDR3 DNA: TGTGCCAGCAGCCCTCCGGGACTGGTCGGTTACGAGCAGTACTTC. This chain connects TRBV7-9 to TRBJ2-7; D might be TRBD2 (6 bases). The CDR3 contains 15 residues. V lost 5 bases to trimming and J lost 4 bases, with 18 bases between them. Germline assignment: CDR1 SEHNR and CDR2 FQNEAQ (reference sequence). Combining the CDR3 with reference TRBV7-9 and TRBJ2-7 gives the whole variable domain DTGVSQNPRHKITKRGQNVTFRCDPISEHNRLYWYRQTLGQGPEFLTYFQNEAQLEKSRLLSDRFSAERPKGSFSTLEIQRTEQGDSAMYLCASSPPGLVGYEQYFGPGTRLTVT.